The T cell receptor (beta chain) under discussion was sequenced for a study of beta chain features in type 1 diabetes. The entirety of the isolated RNA underwent reverse transcription, so expressed TCRB transcripts were sequenced. Only in-frame clones appear in the TCRdb table, and some are missing; sequencing was by immunoSEQ multiplex PCR. In the table there are under 300,000 clones, 25% to 35% of which are singletons. This clone turned up a few times. The germline CDR1 and CDR2 sequences are GTSNPN and SVGIG (reference sequence). The J segment lost 6 bases and the V segment lost 5 bases, leaving 11 bases of the junction unmatched. The CDR3 contains 14 residues.

The receptor comes from a man aged 25-40 years in good health. The V gene is TRBV30, the J gene TRBJ2-7, with 9 bases lining up with TRBD2. Source material: central memory CD4+ T cells from blood. DNA of the CDR3: TGTGCCTGGGATGGGGGACTAGCTTCTGGCGAGCAGTACTTC. This encodes CAWDGGLASGEQYF.